The 25 T cell receptor beta chains below come from one sample, sequenced in a study of T cells after yellow fever vaccination. TCRdb recomputed calls from the 5' RACE reads with MiXCR, one row per CDR3 protein. The sample has 340,000 or so distinct CDR3 sequences; roughly an eighth are singletons. The specimen comprised CD4+ T cells sorted from PBMCs, sampled 15 days after the yellow fever booster vaccination. These receptors came from a man between 18 and 35 years old who received the YFV17D yellow fever vaccine.

This clonotype was detected only a few times. The V gene is TRBV5-1, the J gene TRBJ1-1; D not resolved. The CDR3 is made up of 13 amino acids. CDR1 SGHRS and CDR2 YFSETQ come from the germline V gene. V lost 4 bases and J lost 1, with 8 bases in between. In nucleotides, the CDR3 is TGCGCCAGCAGCGGTTCAGGGAACACTGAAGCTTTCTTT. As protein: CASSGSGNTEAFF.

At least ten counts were recorded for this clonotype. The rearrangement uses TRBV27 and TRBJ1-1, with unresolved D. Germline CDR1 and CDR2: MNHEY and SMNVEV (reference sequence). V dropped 7 bases and J dropped 5 bases, with 17 bases sitting between them. The CDR3 consists of 14 residues. CDR3 bases: TGTGCCAGCAACTATCTCCCCCGCGGAACTGAAGCTTTCTTT. This gives the protein CASNYLPRGTEAFF.

The chain combines TRBV7-2 with TRBJ2-7; TRBD1 matches 7 bases. This CDR3 region has 20 residues. V dropped 5 bases and J dropped 0; count of bases not matched to a gene: 22. Germline V lookup: CDR1 SGHTA, CDR2 FQGNSA. The CDR3 spells CASSSPIGDSPRASSYEQYF. The CDR3 DNA reads as TGTGCCAGCAGCAGCCCCATTGGGGACAGTCCTCGGGCCAGCTCCTACGAGCAGTACTTC. Complete variable domain (other parts from reference TRBV7-2 and TRBJ2-7): GAGVSQSPSNKVTEKGKDVELRCDPISGHTALYWYRQSLGQGLEFLIYFQGNSAPDKSGLPSDRFSAERTGGSVSTLTIQRTQQEDSAVYLCASSSPIGDSPRASSYEQYFGPGTRLTVT.

This clonotype has a handful of counts. A much larger clone is a single base away; this may be a read error. The chain links TRBV7-2 to TRBJ1-2; no definite D call. CDR3 size: 12 residues. V lost 1 base and J lost 6, with 6 bases in between. Germline V gene sequence: CDR1 SGHTA, CDR2 FQGNSA. The CDR3 DNA reads as TGTGCCAGCAGCTTAGACTCCCATGGCTACACCTTC. Protein sequence: CASSLDSHGYTF.

This clonotype was counted many times. The gene calls are TRBV4-3 and TRBJ2-3, with 8 bases fitting TRBD2. The CDR3 is 15 residues long. CDR1 is LGHNA and CDR2 is YSLEER in the germline V gene. The ends lost 4 bases at V and 9 bases at J; junction bases unmatched: 12. As DNA, the CDR3 is TGCGCCAGCAGCCCGCTAGCGGGCCGCCCCCAAACGCAGTATTTT. The encoded protein is CASSPLAGRPQTQYF.

There are a few counts of this clonotype. The J gene is TRBJ2-5, the V gene TRBV10-3; the match to TRBD1 covers 7 bases. Per germline, CDR1 ENHRY and CDR2 SYGVKD. The CDR3 is 13 residues long. After removal of 5 bases from V and 5 bases from J, the junction contained 5 bases not matched to a gene. The CDR3 region is CAISLGQKETQYF. The CDR3, as DNA: TGTGCCATCAGTTTGGGACAGAAGGAGACCCAGTACTTC.

This clonotype has at least ten counts. This sequence joins TRBV7-2 and TRBJ2-7; D perhaps matches TRBD2 (7 bases). CDR1 and CDR2 (germline): SGHTA, FQGNSA. The V gene lost 3 bases and the J gene lost 3 bases, with 12 bases spanning the gap. The CDR3 is 14 amino acids. DNA for the CDR3: TGTGCCAGCAGCTTCGGGGGGCGGAACTACGAGCAGTACTTC. Translated, it gives CASSFGGRNYEQYF.

This chain connects TRBV20-1 to TRBJ2-3, with 9 bases identical to TRBD2. The CDR3 is 13 residues long. CDR1 and CDR2 (germline): DFQATT, SNEGSKA (reference sequence). With 8 bases clipped from V and 3 bases from J, the junction kept 6 bases outside the gene matches. Written as DNA, the CDR3 is TGCAGTCTTCTAGCGGGGACTACAGATACGCAGTATTTT. Amino acid sequence: CSLLAGTTDTQYF.

In its sample, this clonotype was seen a few times. The V gene is TRBV7-6, the J gene TRBJ2-1; 9 positions agree with TRBD2. The CDR3 has 17 amino acids. CDR1 is SGHVS, CDR2 FNYEAQ, per germline. J lost 0 bases, V lost 4 bases, and 7 bases had no gene match. The CDR3 bases are TGTGCCAGCAGCTCGTTTAGCGGGGGAATCTCCTACAATGAGCAGTTCTTC. Its translation: CASSSFSGGISYNEQFF.

The chain has TRBV20-1 and TRBJ2-5; 13 nucleotides align to TRBD2. The CDR3 has 14 amino acids. V trimming: 5 bases; J trimming: 2 bases; junction bases outside the gene matches: 2. Germline V CDR1 and CDR2: DFQATT, SNEGSKA (reference sequence). The CDR3 sequence: CSAGGLAGQETQYF. CDR3 nucleotide sequence: TGCAGTGCTGGGGGACTAGCGGGGCAAGAGACCCAGTACTTC.

The genes are TRBV5-1 and TRBJ2-5; no clear D. Trimming took off 3 bases at V and 1 base at J, with 10 bases between the two ends. The germline CDR1 and CDR2 sequences are SGHRS and YFSETQ. CDR3 size: 14 residues. For the CDR3, the DNA is TGCGCCAGCAGCTGGGGAACTCTCCAAGAGACCCAGTACTTC. Protein sequence: CASSWGTLQETQYF.

This clonotype has a handful of counts. The chain recombines TRBV3-1 with TRBJ2-6, with TRBD2 matching over 10 bases. V was pared by 4 bases and J by 6 bases, with 6 bases of the junction left unmatched. Germline loops: CDR1 LGHDT, CDR2 YNNKEL (reference sequence). The CDR3 runs to 16 residues. The CDR3 coding sequence is TGTGCCAGCAGCCCAGCGGGGGGGTCGGTGGCCAACGTCCTGACTTTC. Its protein product is CASSPAGGSVANVLTF.

V is TRBV6-6 and J is TRBJ2-4, with 12 bases identical to TRBD2. Per the germline V gene, CDR1 is MNHNY and CDR2 is SVGAGI (reference sequence). V trimming: 4 bases; J trimming: 1 base; junction bases outside the gene matches: 8. The CDR3 loop spans 18 amino acids. In DNA, the CDR3 is TGTGCCAGCAGTTCCCCTAGCGGGGGGGTTTTCGCCAAAAACATTCAGTACTTC. Translated, it gives CASSSPSGGVFAKNIQYF.

In this sample, this clonotype turned up many times. V usage is TRBV7-9 and J usage is TRBJ1-1; D is perhaps TRBD1 (5 bases). The CDR3 has 13 amino acids. Germline V gives CDR1 SEHNR, CDR2 FQNEAQ (reference sequence). Trimming pared 5 bases from V and 12 bases from J, leaving 19 bases between. CDR3 nucleotides: TGTGCCAGCAGCGCGCGGACCGGGACCGAAACTTTCTTT. Its protein is CASSARTGTETFF.

This clonotype has just a few counts. The chain joins TRBV7-6 to TRBJ2-7; TRBD1 matches at 7 bases. V lost 2 bases to trimming and J lost 1 base; unmatched junction nucleotides: 5. The CDR3 length is 15 residues. Per germline, CDR1 SGHVS and CDR2 FNYEAQ. This chain's CDR3 is CASSLSATGSYEQYF. The CDR3, as DNA: TGTGCCAGCAGCTTATCGGCGACAGGGTCCTACGAGCAGTACTTC.

This chain links TRBV6-5 with TRBJ2-6, with TRBD1 identical over 8 bases. The V gene's germline CDR1 is MNHEY and CDR2 SVGAGI. The CDR3 extends over 16 amino acids. V lost 5 bases to trimming and J lost 0 bases; unmatched junction nucleotides: 3. The CDR3, as DNA: TGTGCCAGCAGTCGGACAGGGAGCTCTGGGGCCAACGTCCTGACTTTC. It translates to CASSRTGSSGANVLTF.

The chain recombines TRBV7-9 with TRBJ2-5; D gene uncertain. V lost 3 bases to trimming and J lost 5 bases, with 10 bases between them. Germline V gene data show CDR1 as SEHNR and CDR2 as FQNEAQ (reference sequence). The CDR3 length is 13 residues. The CDR3 spells CASSFPIRETQYF. DNA for the CDR3: TGTGCCAGCAGCTTTCCGATCAGGGAGACCCAGTACTTC.

This chain joins TRBV4-3 and TRBJ2-4, with TRBD1 as a possible D gene (5 bases). Per the germline V gene, CDR1 is LGHNA and CDR2 is YSLEER. The CDR3 consists of 15 residues. Trimming removed 0 bases at V and 7 bases at J, with 13 bases between. CDR3 bases: TGCGCCAGCAGCCAAGACGCGCAGGGCGAGAACATTCAGTACTTC. Its translation is CASSQDAQGENIQYF.

The chain joins TRBV5-6 to TRBJ1-6; D gene uncertain. V was shortened by 1 base and J by 7 bases, with 12 bases between the two germline ends. This CDR3 has 15 amino acids. CDR1 SGHDT and CDR2 YYEEEE come from the germline V gene. CDR3 nucleotides: TGTGCCAGCAGCTTGAATCCGAGTTTCAATTCACCCCTCCACTTT. As protein: CASSLNPSFNSPLHF.

This clonotype was picked up a small number of times. The chain employs TRBV5-5 and TRBJ2-2, with D possibly being TRBD1 (6 bases). V was clipped by 0 bases and J by 3 bases, with 21 bases between them. Germline CDR1 reads SGHKS; CDR2 reads YYEKEE (reference sequence). The CDR3 loop spans 19 amino acids. The chain's CDR3 is CASSLALIAMAGDTGELFF. CDR3 coding DNA: TGTGCCAGCAGCTTGGCCCTTATTGCCATGGCAGGGGACACCGGGGAGCTGTTTTTT. Filled out from reference TRBV5-5 and TRBJ2-2, the complete variable domain reads DAGVTQSPTHLIKTRGQQVTLRCSPISGHKSVSWYQQVLGQGPQFIFQYYEKEERGRGNFPDRFSARQFPNYSSELNVNALLLGDSALYLCASSLALIAMAGDTGELFFGEGSRLTVL.

This chain uses TRBV5-6 with TRBJ1-1; D ambiguous. CDR3 length equals 16 residues. Germline assignment: CDR1 SGHDT and CDR2 YYEEEE. Trimming cost V 1 base and J 0 bases, with 13 bases left between them. As DNA, the CDR3 is TGTGCCAGCAGCTTGTGGCAGGCAACCATGAACACTGAAGCTTTCTTT. Encoded protein: CASSLWQATMNTEAFF. Complete variable domain (other parts from reference TRBV5-6 and TRBJ1-1): DAGVTQSPTHLIKTRGQQVTLRCSPKSGHDTVSWYQQALGQGPQFIFQYYEEEERQRGNFPDRFSGHQFPNYSSELNVNALLLGDSALYLCASSLWQATMNTEAFFGQGTRLTVV.

This clonotype was detected many times. The V gene is TRBV25-1, the J gene TRBJ1-6, with D unclear. The CDR3 runs to 16 residues. Per germline, CDR1 MGHDK and CDR2 SYGVNS. V lost 4 bases and J lost 7, with 17 bases in between. CDR3 sequence: CASSALSGGWNSPLHF. The CDR3 nucleotides are TGTGCCAGCAGTGCTCTATCGGGAGGGTGGAATTCACCCCTCCACTTT.

The sample holds many counts of this clonotype. The V gene is TRBV6-1, the J gene TRBJ2-5; D not resolved. There are 15 residues in the CDR3. V gave up 2 bases and J gave up 5 bases, with 15 bases separating them. CDR1 and CDR2 (germline): MNHNS, SASEGT. CDR3 in amino acids: CASSEWLKFGETQYF. CDR3 bases: TGTGCCAGCAGTGAATGGTTGAAGTTCGGGGAGACCCAGTACTTC.

This clonotype has only a few counts. V usage is TRBV20-1 and J usage is TRBJ2-1; 10 bases are a match to TRBD1. The CDR3 has 14 residues. CDR1 is DFQATT, CDR2 SNEGSKA, per germline (reference sequence). After removal of 5 bases from V and 3 bases from J, the junction contained 4 bases not matched to a gene. The CDR3 loop is CSAPGQGSYNEQFF. The CDR3 DNA reads TGCAGTGCTCCGGGACAGGGGAGCTACAATGAGCAGTTCTTC.

This clonotype was seen more than once but under ten times. The rearrangement uses TRBV6-1 and TRBJ2-5; 7 bases are a match to TRBD1. Germline assignment: CDR1 MNHNS and CDR2 SASEGT. Trimming at V came to 6 bases and at J to 5 bases, leaving 6 bases not matched to a gene. The CDR3 extends over 13 amino acids. CDR3 loop: CASSLQGMETQYF. The DNA for the CDR3 is TGTGCCAGCAGCCTACAGGGGATGGAGACCCAGTACTTC.